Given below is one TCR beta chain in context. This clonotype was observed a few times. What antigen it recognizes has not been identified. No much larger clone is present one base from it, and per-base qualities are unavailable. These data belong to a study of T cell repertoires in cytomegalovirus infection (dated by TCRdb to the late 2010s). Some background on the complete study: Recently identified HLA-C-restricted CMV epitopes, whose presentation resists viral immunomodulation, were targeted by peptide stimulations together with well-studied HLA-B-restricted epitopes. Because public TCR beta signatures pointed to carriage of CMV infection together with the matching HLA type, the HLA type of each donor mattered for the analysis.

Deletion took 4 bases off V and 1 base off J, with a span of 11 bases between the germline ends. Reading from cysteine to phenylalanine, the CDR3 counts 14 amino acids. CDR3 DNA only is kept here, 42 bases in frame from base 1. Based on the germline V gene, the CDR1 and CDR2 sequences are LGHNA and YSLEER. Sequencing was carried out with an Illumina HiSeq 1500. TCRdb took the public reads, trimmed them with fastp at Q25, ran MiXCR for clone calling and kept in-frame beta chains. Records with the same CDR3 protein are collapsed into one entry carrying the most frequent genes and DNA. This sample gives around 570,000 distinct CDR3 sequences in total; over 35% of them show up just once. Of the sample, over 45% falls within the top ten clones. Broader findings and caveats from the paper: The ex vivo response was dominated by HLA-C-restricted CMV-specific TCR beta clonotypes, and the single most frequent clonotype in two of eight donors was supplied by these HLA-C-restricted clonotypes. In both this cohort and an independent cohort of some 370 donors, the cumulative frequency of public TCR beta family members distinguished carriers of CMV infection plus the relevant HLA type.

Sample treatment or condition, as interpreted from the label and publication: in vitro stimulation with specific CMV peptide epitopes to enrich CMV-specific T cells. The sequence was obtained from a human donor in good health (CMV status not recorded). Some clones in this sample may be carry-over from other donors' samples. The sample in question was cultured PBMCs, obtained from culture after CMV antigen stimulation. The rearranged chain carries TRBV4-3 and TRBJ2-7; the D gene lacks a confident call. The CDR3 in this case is CASSLSARSYEQYF. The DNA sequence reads TGCGCCAGCAGCCTGAGTGCCCGATCCTACGAGCAGTACTTC.